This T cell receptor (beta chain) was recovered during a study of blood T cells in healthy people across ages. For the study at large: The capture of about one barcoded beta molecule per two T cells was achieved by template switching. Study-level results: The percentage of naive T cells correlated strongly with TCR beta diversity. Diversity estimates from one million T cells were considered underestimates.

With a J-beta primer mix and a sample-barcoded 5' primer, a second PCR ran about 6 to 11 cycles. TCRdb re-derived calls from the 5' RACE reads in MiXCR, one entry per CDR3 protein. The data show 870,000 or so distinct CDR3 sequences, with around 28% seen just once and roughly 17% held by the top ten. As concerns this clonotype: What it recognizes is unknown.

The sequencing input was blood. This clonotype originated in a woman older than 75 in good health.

The CDR3 here is CAGRQMYEQYF. DNA of the CDR3: TGCGCAGGACGACAGATGTACGAGCAGTACTTC. This chain uses TRBV10-1 with TRBJ2-7; D is possibly TRBD1 (5 bases). From germline, CDR1 is WNHNN and CDR2 SYGVQD (reference sequence). The CDR3 has 11 residues.